A selection of T cell receptor beta chains follows, all from one sample in a study of T-cell reconstitution after alpha-beta-depleted transplantation in children. A single record per CDR3 protein comes from TCRdb applying MiXCR to the PCR reads. Among roughly 610,000 distinct CDR3 sequences listed, about 11% were seen once. The source was PBMCs from the stem cell graft donor, collected from the stem cell graft. All receptors derive from a human donor who donated a stem cell graft to a child with acute myeloid leukemia. Each CDR3 is given with its conserved first and last residue. D genes are given only for firm matches. Some rows mark clone size as missing; the rest say once, few, many or name a class of expanded clone.

v_call: TRBV11-2; d_call: TRBD2; j_call: TRBJ2-1; clone_size: NA; cdr3_nt: TGTGCCAGCAGCTTAGGGGCGGGACTAGTATATGAGCAGTTCTTC; cdr3_aa: CASSLGAGLVYEQFF
v_call: TRBV7-2; d_call: TRBD1; j_call: TRBJ2-3; clone_size: few; cdr3_nt: TGTGCCACCGGTGACAGGGGGCGCCCGGAAGATACGCAGTATTTT; cdr3_aa: CATGDRGRPEDTQYF
v_call: TRBV5-1; d_call: TRBD1; j_call: TRBJ2-7; clone_size: few; cdr3_nt: TGCGCCAGCAGTGATCAGGGGGCCTCCTACGAGCAGTACTTC; cdr3_aa: CASSDQGASYEQYF
v_call: TRBV11-2; d_call: NA; j_call: TRBJ2-3; clone_size: NA; cdr3_nt: TGTGCCAGCAGCCCTATAACGGGACCGGATACGCAGTATTTT; cdr3_aa: CASSPITGPDTQYF
v_call: TRBV7-3; d_call: TRBD2; j_call: TRBJ2-3; clone_size: NA; cdr3_nt: TGTGCCAGCAGCTCGACTAGCGATCTAAGCACAGATACGCAGTATTTT; cdr3_aa: CASSSTSDLSTDTQYF
v_call: TRBV18; d_call: TRBD2; j_call: TRBJ2-1; clone_size: few; cdr3_nt: TGTGCCAGCTCACCACCGGCCGGACTAGCGGGACTCGACGACCAGTTCTTC; cdr3_aa: CASSPPAGLAGLDDQFF
v_call: TRBV2; d_call: TRBD2; j_call: TRBJ2-1; clone_size: many; cdr3_nt: TGTGCCAGCAGACCCAACTTCGGACTAGCGGGAGGGCCGGGTTTGAATGAGCAGTTCTTC; cdr3_aa: CASRPNFGLAGGPGLNEQFF
v_call: TRBV7-2; d_call: TRBD1; j_call: TRBJ2-7; clone_size: many; cdr3_nt: TGTGCCAGCAGGGGACAGGGGGTCTACGAGCAGTACTTC; cdr3_aa: CASRGQGVYEQYF
v_call: TRBV5-1; d_call: TRBD1; j_call: TRBJ2-3; clone_size: few; cdr3_nt: TGCGCCAGCAGCTTGGCCGGGACAGAAAGCGATACGCAGTATTTT; cdr3_aa: CASSLAGTESDTQYF
v_call: TRBV10-3; d_call: NA; j_call: TRBJ1-4; clone_size: few; cdr3_nt: TGTGCCATCAGTGAGGACGGGACAAGGCTGTTTTTT; cdr3_aa: CAISEDGTRLFF
v_call: TRBV29-1; d_call: TRBD2; j_call: TRBJ2-7; clone_size: many; cdr3_nt: TGCAGCGTTGCCCTCCTACCGGGACTAGCAGGGGACGAGCAGTACTTC; cdr3_aa: CSVALLPGLAGDEQYF
v_call: TRBV29-1; d_call: NA; j_call: TRBJ1-2; clone_size: NA; cdr3_nt: TGCAGCGTTAGACGGACTGCTAACTATGGCTACACCTTC; cdr3_aa: CSVRRTANYGYTF
v_call: TRBV4-2; d_call: NA; j_call: TRBJ1-5; clone_size: few; cdr3_nt: TGTGCCAGCAGCCCCCAGGGCAGTTATCAGCCCCAGCATTTT; cdr3_aa: CASSPQGSYQPQHF
v_call: TRBV28; d_call: NA; j_call: TRBJ1-2; clone_size: few; cdr3_nt: TGTGCCAGCGGGCACGGGACGGACTATGGCTACACCTTC; cdr3_aa: CASGHGTDYGYTF
v_call: TRBV5-1; d_call: NA; j_call: TRBJ2-1; clone_size: few; cdr3_nt: TGCGCCAGCAACCTAGCGCAGGAGCAGTTCTTC; cdr3_aa: CASNLAQEQFF
v_call: TRBV3-1; d_call: NA; j_call: TRBJ2-5; clone_size: NA; cdr3_nt: TGTGCCAGCAGCCAAGATTTCGGACTCTCGGGGGCCCAGTACTTC; cdr3_aa: CASSQDFGLSGAQYF
v_call: TRBV27; d_call: TRBD1; j_call: TRBJ1-2; clone_size: NA; cdr3_nt: TGTGCCAGCAGGACAGGGGGAGGCGGCTACACCTTC; cdr3_aa: CASRTGGGGYTF
v_call: TRBV9; d_call: NA; j_call: TRBJ1-3; clone_size: NA; cdr3_nt: TGTGCCAGCAGCGTAGGTTGGCAGATCTCTGGAAACACCATATATTTT; cdr3_aa: CASSVGWQISGNTIYF
v_call: TRBV7-3; d_call: TRBD2; j_call: TRBJ2-3; clone_size: NA; cdr3_nt: TGTGCCAGCAGCTTAGGACTAGCGTACCCGACAGATACGCAGTATTTT; cdr3_aa: CASSLGLAYPTDTQYF
v_call: TRBV6-5; d_call: TRBD1; j_call: TRBJ2-3; clone_size: many; cdr3_nt: TGTGCCAGCAGGGGTGACTCGACAGGGGGAACAGATACGCAGTATTTT; cdr3_aa: CASRGDSTGGTDTQYF
v_call: TRBV25-1; d_call: NA; j_call: TRBJ1-1; clone_size: NA; cdr3_nt: TGTGCCAGCAGTGACTCTAACAGGGCTAAAGGGACTGAAGCTTTCTTT; cdr3_aa: CASSDSNRAKGTEAFF
v_call: TRBV14; d_call: NA; j_call: TRBJ2-7; clone_size: NA; cdr3_nt: TGTGCCAGCAGTATGTTTGTTTCGGCCTCCCACGAGCAGTACTTC; cdr3_aa: CASSMFVSASHEQYF
v_call: TRBV30; d_call: NA; j_call: TRBJ2-2; clone_size: NA; cdr3_nt: TGTGCCTGGACCGCCCTTGACACCGGGGAGCTGTTTTTT; cdr3_aa: CAWTALDTGELFF
v_call: TRBV29-1; d_call: TRBD2; j_call: TRBJ2-1; clone_size: many; cdr3_nt: TGCAGCGTTGAATCACTAGCGGGCCCCAATGAGCAGTTCTTC; cdr3_aa: CSVESLAGPNEQFF
v_call: TRBV20-1; d_call: TRBD2; j_call: TRBJ2-3; clone_size: NA; cdr3_nt: TGCAGTGCTAGAGCTAGCGGGAGTCTGAATACGCAGTATTTT; cdr3_aa: CSARASGSLNTQYF